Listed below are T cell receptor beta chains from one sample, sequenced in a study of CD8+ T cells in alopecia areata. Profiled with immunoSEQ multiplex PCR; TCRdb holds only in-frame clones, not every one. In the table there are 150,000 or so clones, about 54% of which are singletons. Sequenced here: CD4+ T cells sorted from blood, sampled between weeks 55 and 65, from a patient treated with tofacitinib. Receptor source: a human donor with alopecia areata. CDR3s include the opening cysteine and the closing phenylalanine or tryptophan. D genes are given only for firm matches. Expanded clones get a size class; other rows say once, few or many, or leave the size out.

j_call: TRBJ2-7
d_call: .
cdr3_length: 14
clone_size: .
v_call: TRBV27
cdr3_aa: CASGTSGEGYEQYF
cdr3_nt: TGTGCCAGCGGGACCTCAGGGGAGGGGTACGAGCAGTACTTC

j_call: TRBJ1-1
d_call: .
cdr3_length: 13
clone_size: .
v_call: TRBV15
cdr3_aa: CATSIDLGTEAFF
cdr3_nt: TGTGCCACCAGCATCGACCTGGGAACTGAAGCTTTCTTT

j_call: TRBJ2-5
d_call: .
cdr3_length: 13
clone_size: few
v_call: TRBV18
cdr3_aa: CASSPMGKETQYF
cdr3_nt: TGTGCCAGCTCACCAATGGGGAAAGAGACCCAGTACTTC

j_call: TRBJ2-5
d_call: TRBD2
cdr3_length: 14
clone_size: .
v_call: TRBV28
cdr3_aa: CASSLSGGQETQYF
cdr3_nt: TGTGCCAGCAGTTTATCGGGGGGACAAGAGACCCAGTACTTC

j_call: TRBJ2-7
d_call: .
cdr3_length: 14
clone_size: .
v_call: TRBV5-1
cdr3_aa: CASSLILQGDEQYF
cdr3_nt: TGCGCCAGCAGCCTAATTCTTCAGGGTGACGAGCAGTACTTC

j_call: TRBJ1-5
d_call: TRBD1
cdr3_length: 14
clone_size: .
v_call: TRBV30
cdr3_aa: CAWSVPGQNQPQHF
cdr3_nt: TGTGCCTGGAGTGTACCGGGACAGAATCAGCCCCAGCATTTT

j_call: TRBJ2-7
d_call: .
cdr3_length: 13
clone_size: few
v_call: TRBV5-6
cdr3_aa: CASSLGRVYEQYF
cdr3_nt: TGTGCCAGCAGCTTGGGCAGGGTCTACGAGCAGTACTTC

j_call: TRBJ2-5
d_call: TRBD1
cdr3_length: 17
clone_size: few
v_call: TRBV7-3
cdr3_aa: CASSLGGQGAFAETQYF
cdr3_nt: TGTGCCAGCAGCTTAGGTGGACAGGGGGCGTTTGCAGAGACCCAGTACTTC

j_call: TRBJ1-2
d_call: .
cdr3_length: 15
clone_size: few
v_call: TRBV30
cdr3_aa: CAWSVRGRGRVGYTF
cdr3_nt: TGTGCCTGGAGTGTACGAGGCAGGGGACGGGTTGGCTACACCTTC

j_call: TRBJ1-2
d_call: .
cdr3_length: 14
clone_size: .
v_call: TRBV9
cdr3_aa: CASSVRVTQHGYTF
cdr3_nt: TGTGCCAGCAGCGTTCGCGTCACCCAGCACGGCTACACCTTC

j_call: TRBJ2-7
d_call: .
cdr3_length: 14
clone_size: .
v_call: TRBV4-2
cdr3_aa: CASSQDLAAYEQYF
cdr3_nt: TGTGCCAGCAGCCAAGATCTCGCAGCCTACGAGCAGTACTTC

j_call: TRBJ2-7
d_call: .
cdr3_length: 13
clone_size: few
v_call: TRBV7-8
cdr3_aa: CASSLELAYEQYF
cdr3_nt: TGTGCCAGCAGCTTAGAGTTGGCCTACGAGCAGTACTTC

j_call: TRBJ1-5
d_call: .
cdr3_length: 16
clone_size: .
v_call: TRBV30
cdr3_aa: CAWSVPGKHSNQPQHF
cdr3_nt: TGTGCCTGGAGTGTACCGGGGAAGCATAGCAATCAGCCCCAGCATTTT

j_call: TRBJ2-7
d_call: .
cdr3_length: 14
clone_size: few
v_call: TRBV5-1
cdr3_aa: CASSLELPDGEQYF
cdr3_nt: TGCGCCAGCAGCTTGGAGTTACCGGACGGGGAGCAGTACTTC

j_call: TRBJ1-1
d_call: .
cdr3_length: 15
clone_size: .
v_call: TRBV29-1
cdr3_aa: CSVAPQLALGTEAFF
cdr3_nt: TGCAGCGTCGCCCCGCAGTTGGCCCTGGGGACTGAAGCTTTCTTT

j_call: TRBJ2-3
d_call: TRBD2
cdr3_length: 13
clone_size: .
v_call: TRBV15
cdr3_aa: CATSRGSGGGQYF
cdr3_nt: TGTGCCACCAGCAGAGGTAGCGGGGGCGGGCAGTATTTT

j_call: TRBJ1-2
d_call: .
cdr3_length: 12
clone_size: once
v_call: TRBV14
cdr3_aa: CASSQQGVGYTF
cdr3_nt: TGTGCCAGCAGCCAACAGGGAGTTGGCTACACCTTC

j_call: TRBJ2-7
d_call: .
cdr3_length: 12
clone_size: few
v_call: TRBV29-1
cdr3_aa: CSVGTGSYEQYF
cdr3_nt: TGCAGCGTAGGGACGGGATCCTACGAGCAGTACTTC

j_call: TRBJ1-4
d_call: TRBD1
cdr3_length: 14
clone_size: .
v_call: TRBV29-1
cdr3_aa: CSVLRDRDNEKLFF
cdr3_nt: TGCAGCGTCCTCCGGGACAGGGATAATGAAAAACTGTTTTTT

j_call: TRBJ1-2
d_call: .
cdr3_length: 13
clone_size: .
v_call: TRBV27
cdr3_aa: CASRPVGVNGYTF
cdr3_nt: TGTGCCAGCAGACCCGTCGGGGTGAATGGCTACACCTTC

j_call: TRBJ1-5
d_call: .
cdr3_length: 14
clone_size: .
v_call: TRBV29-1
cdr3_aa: CSVGDVNSNQPQHF
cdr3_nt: TGCAGCGTTGGGGACGTTAATAGCAATCAGCCCCAGCATTTT

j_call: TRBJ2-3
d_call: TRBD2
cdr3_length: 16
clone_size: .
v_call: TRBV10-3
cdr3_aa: CAIRKEASGGTDTQYF
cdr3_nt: TGTGCCATCAGGAAAGAGGCTAGCGGGGGCACAGATACGCAGTATTTT

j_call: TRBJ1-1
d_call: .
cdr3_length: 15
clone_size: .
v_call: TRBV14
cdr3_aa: CASSQTYAGNTEAFF
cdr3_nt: TGTGCCAGCAGCCAAACCTATGCAGGGAACACTGAAGCTTTCTTT

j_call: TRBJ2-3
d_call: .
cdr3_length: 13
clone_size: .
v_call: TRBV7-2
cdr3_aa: CASSLEWPNTQYF
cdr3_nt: TGTGCCAGCAGCTTAGAGTGGCCAAATACGCAGTATTTT

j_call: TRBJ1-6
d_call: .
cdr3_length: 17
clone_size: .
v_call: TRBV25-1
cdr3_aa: CASSESLRSPPNSPLHF
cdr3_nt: TGTGCCAGCAGTGAATCCTTAAGAAGCCCCCCTAATTCACCCCTCCACTTT

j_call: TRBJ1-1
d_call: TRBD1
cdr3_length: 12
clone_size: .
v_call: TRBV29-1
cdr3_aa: CSVGQGNTEAFF
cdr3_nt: TGCAGCGTTGGACAGGGGAACACTGAAGCTTTCTTT

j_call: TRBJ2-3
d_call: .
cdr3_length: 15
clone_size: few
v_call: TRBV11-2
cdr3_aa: CASSPPSGGQGTQYF
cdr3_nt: TGTGCCAGCAGCCCCCCCTCGGGGGGCCAGGGTACGCAGTATTTT

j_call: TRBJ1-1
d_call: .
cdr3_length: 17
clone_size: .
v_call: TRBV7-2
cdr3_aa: CASSSSSSGTMNTEAFF
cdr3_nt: TGTGCCAGCAGCTCGAGCTCGTCCGGGACAATGAACACTGAAGCTTTCTTT

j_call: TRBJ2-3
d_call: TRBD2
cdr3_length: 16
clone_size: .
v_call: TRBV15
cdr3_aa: CATSRDPSGGTDTQYF
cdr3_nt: TGTGCCACCAGCAGAGACCCTAGCGGGGGCACAGATACGCAGTATTTT

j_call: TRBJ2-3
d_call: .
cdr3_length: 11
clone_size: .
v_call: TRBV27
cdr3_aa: CASSLQDTQYF
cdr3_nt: TGTGCCAGCAGTTTGCAAGATACGCAGTATTTT

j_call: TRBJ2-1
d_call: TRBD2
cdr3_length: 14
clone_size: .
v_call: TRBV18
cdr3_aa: CASSPLRENNEQFF
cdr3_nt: TGTGCCAGCTCACCACTGCGGGAGAACAATGAGCAGTTCTTC

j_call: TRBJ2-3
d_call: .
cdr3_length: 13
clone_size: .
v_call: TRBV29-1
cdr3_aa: CSAWGVRTDTQYF
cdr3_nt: TGCAGCGCTTGGGGGGTTCGGACAGATACGCAGTATTTT

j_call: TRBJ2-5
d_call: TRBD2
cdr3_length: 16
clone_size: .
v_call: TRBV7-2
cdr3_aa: CASSSHPTSGGATQYF
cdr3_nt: TGTGCCAGCAGCTCCCACCCCACTAGCGGGGGGGCGACCCAGTACTTC

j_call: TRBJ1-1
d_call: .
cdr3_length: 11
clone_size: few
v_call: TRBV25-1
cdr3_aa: CASSGGSEAFF
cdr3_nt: TGTGCCAGCAGTGGGGGCTCTGAAGCTTTCTTT

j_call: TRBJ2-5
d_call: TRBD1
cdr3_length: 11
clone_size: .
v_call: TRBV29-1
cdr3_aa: CSPRQGETQYF
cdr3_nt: TGCAGCCCCAGACAGGGCGAGACCCAGTACTTC

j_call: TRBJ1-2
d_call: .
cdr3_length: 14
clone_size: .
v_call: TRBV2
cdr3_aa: CASSEIRGDYGYTF
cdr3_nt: TGTGCCAGCAGTGAGATCAGGGGCGACTATGGCTACACCTTC

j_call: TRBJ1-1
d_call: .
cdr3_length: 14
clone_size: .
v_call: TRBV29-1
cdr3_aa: CSVDSLTVNTEAFF
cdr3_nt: TGCAGCGTTGATTCGCTGACAGTCAATACTGAAGCTTTCTTT

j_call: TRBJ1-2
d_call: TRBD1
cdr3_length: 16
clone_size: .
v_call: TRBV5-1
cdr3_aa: CASSLGTGDSNYGYTF
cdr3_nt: TGCGCCAGCAGCTTGGGGACCGGGGACAGTAACTATGGCTACACCTTC

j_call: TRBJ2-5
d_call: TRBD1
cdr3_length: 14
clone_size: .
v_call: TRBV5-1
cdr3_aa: CASRGNRGQETQYF
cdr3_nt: TGCGCCAGCAGGGGGAACAGGGGTCAAGAGACCCAGTACTTC

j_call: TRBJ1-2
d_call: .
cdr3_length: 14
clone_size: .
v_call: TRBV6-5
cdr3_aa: CASSYFGGLGGYTF
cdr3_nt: TGTGCCAGCAGTTACTTCGGGGGGCTAGGTGGCTACACCTTC

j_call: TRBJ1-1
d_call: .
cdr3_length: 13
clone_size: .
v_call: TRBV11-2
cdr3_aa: CASSLTRGTEAFF
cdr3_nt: TGTGCCAGCAGCTTAACGAGGGGTACTGAAGCTTTCTTT

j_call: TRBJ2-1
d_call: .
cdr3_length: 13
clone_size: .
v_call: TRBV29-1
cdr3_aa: CSVGGISYNEQFF
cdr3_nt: TGCAGCGTGGGGGGAATCTCCTACAATGAGCAGTTCTTC

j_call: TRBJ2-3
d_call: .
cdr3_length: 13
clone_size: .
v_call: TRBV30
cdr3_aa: CAWSAGFTDTQYF
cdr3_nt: TGTGCCTGGAGTGCAGGGTTTACAGATACGCAGTATTTT

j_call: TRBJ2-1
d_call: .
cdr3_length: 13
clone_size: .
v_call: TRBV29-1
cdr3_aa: CSVERGPGNEQFF
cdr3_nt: TGCAGCGTTGAACGGGGTCCTGGCAATGAGCAGTTCTTC

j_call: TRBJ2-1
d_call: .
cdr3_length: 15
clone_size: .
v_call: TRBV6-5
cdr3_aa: CASSFQGLAFNEQFF
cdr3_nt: TGTGCCAGCAGTTTCCAGGGGCTCGCTTTCAATGAGCAGTTCTTC

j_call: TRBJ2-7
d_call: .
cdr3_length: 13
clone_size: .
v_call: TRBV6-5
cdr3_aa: CASSRDTGYEQYF
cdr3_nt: TGTGCCAGCAGCCGGGACACGGGCTACGAGCAGTACTTC

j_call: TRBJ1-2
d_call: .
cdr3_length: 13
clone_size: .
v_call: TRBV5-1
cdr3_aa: CASSRDTNYGYTF
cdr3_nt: TGCGCCAGCAGCCGGGACACGAACTATGGCTACACCTTC

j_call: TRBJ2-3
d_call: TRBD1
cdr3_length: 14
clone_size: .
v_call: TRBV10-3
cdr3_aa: CATARTGSTDTQYF
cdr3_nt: TGTGCCACCGCCCGGACAGGGAGCACAGATACGCAGTATTTT

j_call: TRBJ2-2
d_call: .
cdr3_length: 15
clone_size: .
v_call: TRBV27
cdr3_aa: CASSPRGAGTGELFF
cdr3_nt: TGTGCCAGCAGTCCTCGGGGGGCCGGCACCGGGGAGCTGTTTTTT

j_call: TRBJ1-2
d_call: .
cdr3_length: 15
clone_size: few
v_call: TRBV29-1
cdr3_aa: CSVDLDSDPLYGYTF
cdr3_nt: TGCAGCGTTGACCTAGACAGTGACCCCCTCTATGGCTACACCTTC